The present TCR beta chain was sequenced within a study of T-cell memory formation after mild COVID-19 (dated by TCRdb to about 2021). About the investigation overall: TCR sequence clusters from the two donors were found to be largely donor specific. The cohort was made up of two young adult volunteers, one female and one male, who were previously healthy. Longitudinal TCRalpha and TCRbeta repertoire sequencing tracked T-cell clones expanding and contracting after mild COVID-19 in a couple of donors.

The sequencer was an Illumina NovaSeq 6000. TCRalpha and TCRbeta cDNA libraries were built by 5'RACE with constant-segment primers, adding sample barcodes and unique molecular identifiers. RNA was extracted from every sample with Trizol reagent. Library amplification was performed in two PCR steps, and a second sample barcode and Illumina TruSeq adapters were introduced in the second step. Libraries were sequenced on an Illumina NovaSeq with 2 x 150 bp paired-end reads. Turning to the authors' computational methods: Reads were demultiplexed and collapsed into UMI-guided consensus sequences with migec v1.2.7. Using mixcr v2.1.11, UMI consensuses were aligned to TRA and TRB V and J templates and then assembled into clonotypes. Clonotypes were classified as expanded or contracted when called significant by both edgeR and NoisET, with noise models trained on biological replicates. edgeR calls used a false discovery rate-adjusted p below 0.01 and a log2 fold-change threshold of 1. As an exploratory analysis of dynamics, max-normalized trajectories of the 1000 most abundant clonotypes were examined by PCA with hierarchical clustering. Separately sequenced CD4+ and CD8+ repertoires were used to assign a CD4 or CD8 phenotype to each responding clone. TCRdb trimmed public reads at Q25 via fastp, called clones via MiXCR and kept in-frame beta chains. Rows with a matching CDR3 protein are joined into one entry that keeps the most common DNA and genes. TCRdb assigned the V and J calls; the authors' analysis was not used. The sample yields around 300,000 distinct CDR3 sequences; more than 15% were counted once. The ten largest clones capture roughly 23% of the sample.

The table lists this clonotype with many counts. Its antigen specificity is not known. One base away there is no much larger clone; base qualities are not given. Including cysteine and phenylalanine, the CDR3 has 12 amino acids. This entry keeps only the CDR3 DNA: 36 bases, framed from base 1. The V end loses 3 bases and the J end loses 5 bases, and a stretch of 7 bases separates them. Points the paper makes about the study in general: Contracting CD4+ clones turned up mainly in the CM and EM memory subsets, whereas EMRA was where CD8+ clones were enriched. Only a couple of mild cases were covered by the study, and larger cohorts that include severe cases with pre-infection samples were considered necessary. Clones that contracted from day 15 to 85 showed balanced CD4/CD8 phenotypes, whereas a second wave of clones that expanded from day 15 to 37 leaned towards CD4+. Some responding clones were found in pre-infection memory, which suggests that pre-existing cross-reactive memory T cells took part in the SARS-CoV-2 response. Whether the second-wave clones peaking on day 37 were SARS-CoV-2 specific was not confirmed.

Ficoll-Paque density gradient centrifugation was used to isolate PBMCs. The sequence was collected from a man between 18 and 29 years old who had mild COVID-19 (a few samples of this study predate the infection). The sample titles of this study are shuffled in the database, so cell type and time point are left out; the donor was told from shared clones. Sequencing was performed on PBMCs or a T cell subset sorted from them (not recorded which). The sequence links TRBV12-3 or TRBV12-4 to TRBJ1-2, with the D gene call left open. The DNA sequence reads TGTGCCAGCAGTTTGCCAGGATATGGCTACACCTTC. Its protein reads: CASSLPGYGYTF.